The next 21 T cell receptor beta chains were all read from a single sample in a study of early T cells in non-severe SARS-CoV-2 infection. TCRdb re-analysed the 5' RACE reads in MiXCR, keeping a single row per CDR3 protein. The sample lists about 59,000 distinct CDR3 sequences, approximately 13% occurring once. The sample in question was whole blood, obtained at baseline. The receptors originated from an adult who was a healthcare worker with PCR-confirmed SARS-CoV-2 infection or an uninfected control (not recorded which).

This chain connects TRBV28 to TRBJ2-3, with D perhaps TRBD1 (6 bases). Trimming removed 2 bases at V and 0 bases at J, with 9 bases between. CDR1 and CDR2 (germline): MDHEN, SYDVKM. CDR3 length equals 15 residues. This CDR3 is CASSLQGFSTDTQYF. For the CDR3, the DNA is TGTGCCAGCAGTTTACAGGGGTTTAGCACAGATACGCAGTATTTT.

This sequence joins TRBV21-1 and TRBJ2-1; TRBD2 is taken as the D call from the table, unchecked against the DNA. TRBV21-1 represents a pseudogene. This CDR3 has 12 residues. For the CDR3, the DNA is TGTGCCAGCGTTACTAGCGACAATGAGCAGTTCTTC. Translation gives CASVTSDNEQFF.

CDR3 amino acids: CASSFDRGYEQYF. In DNA, the CDR3 is TGTGCCAGCAGCTTTGACAGGGGCTACGAGCAGTACTTC. The chain joins TRBV11-2 to TRBJ2-7, with TRBD1 matching over 8 bases. Germline trimming cut 3 bases from V and 3 bases from J; bases unmatched to any gene: 1. Per the germline V gene, CDR1 is SGHAT and CDR2 is FQNNGV. The length of the CDR3 is 13 residues. The full variable domain, its missing parts supplied by reference TRBV11-2 and TRBJ2-7, is EAGVAQSPRYKIIEKRQSVAFWCNPISGHATLYWYQQILGQGPKLLIQFQNNGVVDDSQLPKDRFSAERLKGVDSTLKIQPAKLEDSAVYLCASSFDRGYEQYFGPGTRLTVT.

The rearrangement links TRBV20-1 to TRBJ2-3; 7 bases map to TRBD2. CDR3 size: 16 residues. Germline trimming cut 4 bases from V and 2 bases from J; bases unmatched to any gene: 12. The germline V gene encodes CDR1 DFQATT and CDR2 SNEGSKA (reference sequence). The CDR3 DNA is TGCAGTGCTAAGGCTGGGAGGGCGGGAGACACAGATACGCAGTATTTT. This sequence encodes CSAKAGRAGDTDTQYF.

This CDR3 reads CASTLTGGRTDTQYF. The CDR3 DNA follows: TGTGCCAGCACCCTAACAGGGGGTAGGACAGATACGCAGTATTTT. V and J are TRBV6-2 or TRBV6-3 and TRBJ2-3; 8 bases line up with TRBD1. The V segment lost 7 bases and the J segment 3 bases; nucleotides outside the gene matches: 9. The CDR3 runs 15 residues. Germline V gene lookup returns CDR1 MNHEY and CDR2 SVGEGT.

This clonotype has only a few counts. The chain has TRBV19 and TRBJ2-7, with 8 nucleotides matching TRBD2. With 3 bases clipped from V and 2 bases from J, the junction kept 6 bases outside the gene matches. The CDR3 spans 15 residues. The V gene's germline CDR1 is LNHDA and CDR2 SQIVND (reference sequence). The CDR3 sequence: CASSIGGGFTYEQYF. The CDR3 bases are TGTGCCAGTAGTATTGGCGGGGGGTTCACCTACGAGCAGTACTTC. The whole variable domain, remainder taken from reference TRBV19 and TRBJ2-7, is DGGITQSPKYLFRKEGQNVTLSCEQNLNHDAMYWYRQDPGQGLRLIYYSQIVNDFQKGDIAEGYSVSREKKESFPLTVTSAQKNPTAFYLCASSIGGGFTYEQYFGPGTRLTVT.

This clonotype was counted a single time. The gene calls are TRBV12-3 or TRBV12-4 and TRBJ1-5; 8 nucleotides align to TRBD1. The CDR3 runs to 16 residues. J lost 2 bases, V lost 6 bases, and 9 bases had no gene match. CDR3 nucleotide sequence: TGTGCCAGCAGGAATCAGGGGGCGCAAGGCAATCAGCCCCAGCATTTT. Translation: CASRNQGAQGNQPQHF.

This rearrangement joins TRBV12-3 or TRBV12-4 to TRBJ2-6; D is undetermined. The germline V and J ends were trimmed by 1 base and 0 bases, with 13 bases remaining between them. There are 18 residues in the CDR3. CDR3 bases: TGTGCCAGCAGTTTAGACAGACTCTGGTCCTCTGGGGCCAACGTCCTGACTTTC. This codes for CASSLDRLWSSGANVLTF.

This clonotype was counted between two and nine times. The V call is TRBV10-1, the J call TRBJ2-1; D remains unclear. This CDR3 contains 15 residues. Germline loops: CDR1 WNHNN, CDR2 SYGVQD (reference sequence). The germline V and J ends were trimmed by 3 bases and 3 bases, with 12 bases remaining between them. The CDR3 here is CASSEVTADYNEQFF. CDR3 nucleotides: TGCGCCAGCAGTGAAGTAACGGCAGACTACAATGAGCAGTTCTTC.

This clonotype was seen ten or more times. The V gene is TRBV5-1, the J gene TRBJ2-1; 14 bases fit TRBD2. V lost 4 bases and J lost 4; bases outside the gene matches: 4. Germline V gene lookup returns CDR1 SGHRS and CDR2 YFSETQ. The CDR3 extends over 16 amino acids. This CDR3 reads CASSPGTSGSYNEQFF. CDR3 bases: TGCGCCAGCAGCCCAGGGACTAGCGGGAGTTACAATGAGCAGTTCTTC.

This clonotype was counted ten times or more. The chain combines TRBV20-1 with TRBJ2-4; unclear D gene. V lost 2 bases and J lost 1, with 9 bases in between. Germline V gene data show CDR1 as DFQATT and CDR2 as SNEGSKA (reference sequence). This CDR3 is built from 14 residues. The CDR3 sequence: CSARSPVAKNIQYF. The DNA for the CDR3 is TGCAGTGCTAGATCCCCTGTGGCCAAAAACATTCAGTACTTC.

The gene calls are TRBV12-3 or TRBV12-4 and TRBJ2-2, with 7 bases lining up with TRBD2. The CDR3 is made up of 15 amino acids. J gave up 5 bases and V 7 bases, and 10 bases lay outside the gene matches. CDR3 protein: CASTRGAGDTGELFF. The CDR3 DNA reads TGTGCCAGCACCCGAGGGGCGGGAGATACCGGGGAGCTGTTTTTT.

This clonotype appeared a few times. The chain is built from TRBV19 and TRBJ2-1; D call uncertain. V was cut by 2 bases and J by 2 bases, with 13 bases left in between. The germline CDR1 and CDR2 sequences are LNHDA and SQIVND (reference sequence). There are 16 residues in the CDR3. Here the CDR3 DNA reads TGTGCCAGTAGTATAACGGGCAGGTTCCCCTACAATGAGCAGTTCTTC. It yields the protein CASSITGRFPYNEQFF.

This clonotype came up a few times. The chain links TRBV7-9 to TRBJ1-1; no clear D. Germline loops: CDR1 SEHNR, CDR2 FQNEAQ (reference sequence). The ends were cut back, 3 bases at V and 4 bases at J, with 9 bases in the middle. The CDR3 runs to 13 residues. As DNA, the CDR3 is TGTGCCAGCAGCTTCGACGATGGCACTGAAGCTTTCTTT. Its translation: CASSFDDGTEAFF.

The sample holds a few counts of this clonotype. This chain uses TRBV29-1 with TRBJ2-3; the match to TRBD2 covers 11 bases. The CDR3 runs to 15 residues. V dropped 6 bases and J dropped 4; count of bases not matched to a gene: 9. Germline V gene lookup returns CDR1 SQVTM and CDR2 ANQGSEA. The DNA of the CDR3 is TGCAGCGTGGCCGGGACTAGCGGAGGGGCAGATACGCAGTATTTT. Translated: CSVAGTSGGADTQYF.

This clonotype was counted between two and nine times. This sequence joins TRBV7-2 and TRBJ1-5; TRBD1 agrees at 10 bases. The V gene's germline CDR1 is SGHTA and CDR2 FQGNSA. V lost 0 bases to trimming and J lost 6 bases; unmatched junction nucleotides: 5. The CDR3 runs to 16 residues. As DNA, the CDR3 is TGTGCCAGCAGCTTAGCTCGGACAGGGGGGAGTCAGCCCCAGCATTTT. Translation gives CASSLARTGGSQPQHF.

This clonotype was observed at least ten times. The rearrangement links TRBV18 to TRBJ1-1, with D uncertain. The V and J ends lost 1 base and 5 bases respectively, with 11 bases between them. The CDR3 covers 14 residues. CDR1 KGHSH and CDR2 LQKENI come from the germline V gene. This chain's CDR3 is CASSPQASGTEAFF. CDR3 in DNA: TGTGCCAGCTCACCACAAGCCAGCGGTACTGAAGCTTTCTTT. Full variable domain (rest looked up from reference TRBV18 and TRBJ1-1): NAGVMQNPRHLVRRRGQEARLRCSPMKGHSHVYWYRQLPEEGLKFMVYLQKENIIDESGMPKERFSAEFPKEGPSILRIQQVVRGDSAAYFCASSPQASGTEAFFGQGTRLTVV.

This clonotype came up a few times. J is TRBJ2-2 and V is TRBV7-3; 15 bases map to TRBD2. CDR1 SGHTA and CDR2 FQGTGA come from the germline V gene. This CDR3 has 17 residues. The ends lost 4 bases at V and 5 bases at J; junction bases unmatched: 5. The CDR3 nucleotides are TGTGCCAGCAGCTCCGGACTAGCGGGAGGGCGGACCGGGGAGCTGTTTTTT. Translating gives CASSSGLAGGRTGELFF.

The table lists this clonotype with a few counts. The chain recombines TRBV7-3 with TRBJ1-1; tentatively, D is TRBD1 (5 bases). V was clipped by 1 base and J by 6 bases, with 9 bases between them. Germline V gene lookup returns CDR1 SGHTA and CDR2 FQGTGA. This CDR3 comprises 13 residues. The CDR3 spells CASSLMGDAEAFF. As DNA, the CDR3 is TGTGCCAGCAGCTTAATGGGGGATGCTGAAGCTTTCTTT.

The chain combines TRBV29-1 with TRBJ1-1; 10 bases line up with TRBD1. Per the germline V gene, CDR1 is SQVTM and CDR2 is ANQGSEA. Trimming cost V 7 bases and J 4 bases; bases outside gene matches: 3. The CDR3 sequence is 12 residues long. The CDR3 coding sequence is TGCAGCGCCGGGACAGGGGTCACTGAAGCTTTCTTT. It encodes CSAGTGVTEAFF.

The table lists this clonotype with a few counts. The genes are TRBV10-3 and TRBJ2-5, with 7 positions matching TRBD2. The CDR3 contains 15 residues. Germline lookup yields CDR1 ENHRY and CDR2 SYGVKD. J gave up 5 bases and V 3 bases, and 9 bases lay outside the gene matches. CDR3: CAISDLRTSRETQYF. The CDR3 nucleotides are TGTGCCATCAGTGATTTGAGGACTAGTCGGGAGACCCAGTACTTC.